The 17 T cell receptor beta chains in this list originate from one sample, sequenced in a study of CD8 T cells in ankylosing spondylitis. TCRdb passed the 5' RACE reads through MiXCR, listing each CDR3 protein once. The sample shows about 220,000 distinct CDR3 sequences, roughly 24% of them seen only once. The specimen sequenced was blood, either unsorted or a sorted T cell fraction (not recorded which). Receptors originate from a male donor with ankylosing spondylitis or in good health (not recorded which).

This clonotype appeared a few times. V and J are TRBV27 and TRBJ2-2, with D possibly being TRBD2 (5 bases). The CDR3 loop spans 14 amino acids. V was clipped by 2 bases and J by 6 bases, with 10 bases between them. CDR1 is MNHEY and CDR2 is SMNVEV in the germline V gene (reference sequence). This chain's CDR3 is CASSLQGGSGELFF. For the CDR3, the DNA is TGTGCCAGCAGTTTACAAGGAGGTTCCGGGGAGCTGTTTTTT.

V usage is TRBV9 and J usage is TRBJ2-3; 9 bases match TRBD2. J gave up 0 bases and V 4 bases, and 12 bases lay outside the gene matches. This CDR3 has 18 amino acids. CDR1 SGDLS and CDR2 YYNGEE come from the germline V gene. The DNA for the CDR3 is TGTGCCAGCAGCATACTAGCGGGCCACACCCCTAGCACAGATACGCAGTATTTT. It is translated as CASSILAGHTPSTDTQYF.

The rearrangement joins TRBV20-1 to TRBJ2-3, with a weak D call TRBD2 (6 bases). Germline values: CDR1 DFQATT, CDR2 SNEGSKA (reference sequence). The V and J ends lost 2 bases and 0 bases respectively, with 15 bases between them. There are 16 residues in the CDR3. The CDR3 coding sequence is TGCAGTGCTAGAAGGTTCCTAGCGACTAGCACAGATACGCAGTATTTT. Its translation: CSARRFLATSTDTQYF.

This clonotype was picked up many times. CDR3 protein: CASSRRDKEETQYF. The CDR3 DNA is TGTGCCAGCAGCCGACGGGACAAAGAAGAGACCCAGTACTTC. The V call is TRBV11-2, the J call TRBJ2-5, with TRBD1 as a possible D gene (6 bases). Germline V CDR1 and CDR2: SGHAT, FQNNGV. V lost 5 bases and J 3 bases, leaving 13 bases between the germline ends. CDR3 length equals 14 residues.

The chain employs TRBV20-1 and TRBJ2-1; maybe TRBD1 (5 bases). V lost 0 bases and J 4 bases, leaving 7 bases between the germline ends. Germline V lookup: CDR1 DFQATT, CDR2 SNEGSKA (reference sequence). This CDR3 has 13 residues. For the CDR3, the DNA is TGCAGTGCTAGAGATAGGGGTTACAATGAGCAGTTCTTC. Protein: CSARDRGYNEQFF.

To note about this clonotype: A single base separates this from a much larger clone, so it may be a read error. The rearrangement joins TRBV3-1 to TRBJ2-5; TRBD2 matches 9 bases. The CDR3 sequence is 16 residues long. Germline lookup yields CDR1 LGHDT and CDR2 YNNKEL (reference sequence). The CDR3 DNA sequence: TGTGCCAGCTGCCAAGATAGGGGACTAGCTCAAGAGACCCAGTACTTC. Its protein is CASCQDRGLAQETQYF.

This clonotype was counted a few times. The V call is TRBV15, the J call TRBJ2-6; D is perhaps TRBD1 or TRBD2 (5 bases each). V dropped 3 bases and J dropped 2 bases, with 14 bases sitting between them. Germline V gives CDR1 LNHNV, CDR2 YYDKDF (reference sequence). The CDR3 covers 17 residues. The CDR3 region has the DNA TGTGCCACCAGCAGTGGGGGAATCTCCCCTGGGGCCAACGTCCTGACTTTC. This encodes CATSSGGISPGANVLTF.

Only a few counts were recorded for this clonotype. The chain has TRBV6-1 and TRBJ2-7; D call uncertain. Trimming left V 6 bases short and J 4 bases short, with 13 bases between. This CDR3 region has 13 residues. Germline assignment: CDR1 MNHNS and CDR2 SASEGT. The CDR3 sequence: CASRAHQDYEQYF. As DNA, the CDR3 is TGTGCCAGCAGGGCGCATCAAGATTACGAGCAGTACTTC.

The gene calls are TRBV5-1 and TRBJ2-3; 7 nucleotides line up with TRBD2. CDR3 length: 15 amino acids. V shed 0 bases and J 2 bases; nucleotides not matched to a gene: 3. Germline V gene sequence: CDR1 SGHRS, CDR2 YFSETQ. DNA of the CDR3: TGCGCCAGCAGCTTGGCTACTAGCGACACAGATACGCAGTATTTT. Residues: CASSLATSDTDTQYF.

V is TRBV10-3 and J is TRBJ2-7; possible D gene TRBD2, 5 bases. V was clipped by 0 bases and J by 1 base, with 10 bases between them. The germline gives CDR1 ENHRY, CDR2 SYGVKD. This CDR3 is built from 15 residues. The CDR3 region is CAISESTGISYEQYF. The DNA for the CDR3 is TGTGCCATCAGTGAGTCGACCGGGATATCCTACGAGCAGTACTTC.

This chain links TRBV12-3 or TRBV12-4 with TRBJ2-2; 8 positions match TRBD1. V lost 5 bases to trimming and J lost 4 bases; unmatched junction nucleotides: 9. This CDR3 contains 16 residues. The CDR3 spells CASSPQGALGTGELFF. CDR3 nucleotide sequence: TGTGCCAGCAGTCCTCAGGGGGCGCTGGGCACCGGGGAGCTGTTTTTT.

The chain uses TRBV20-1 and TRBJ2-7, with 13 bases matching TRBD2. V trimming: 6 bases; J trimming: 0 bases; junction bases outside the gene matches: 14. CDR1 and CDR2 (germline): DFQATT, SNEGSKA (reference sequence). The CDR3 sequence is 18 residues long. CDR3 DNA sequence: TGCAGTGCAGTGCCCCGGACTAGCGGGAGTCACCCCTCCTACGAGCAGTACTTC. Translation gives CSAVPRTSGSHPSYEQYF.

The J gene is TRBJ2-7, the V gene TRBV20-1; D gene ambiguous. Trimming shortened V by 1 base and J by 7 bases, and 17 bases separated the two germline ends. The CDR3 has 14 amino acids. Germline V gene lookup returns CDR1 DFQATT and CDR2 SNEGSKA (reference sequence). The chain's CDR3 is CSARAVGGLAEQYF. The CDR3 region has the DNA TGCAGTGCTAGAGCGGTGGGTGGCCTTGCGGAGCAGTACTTC.

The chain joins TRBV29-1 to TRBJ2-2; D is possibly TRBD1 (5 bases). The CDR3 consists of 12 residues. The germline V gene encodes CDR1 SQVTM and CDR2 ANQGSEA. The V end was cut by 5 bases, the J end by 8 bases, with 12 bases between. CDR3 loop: CSVRQGIGELFF. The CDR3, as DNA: TGCAGCGTTCGGCAGGGAATTGGGGAGCTGTTTTTT.

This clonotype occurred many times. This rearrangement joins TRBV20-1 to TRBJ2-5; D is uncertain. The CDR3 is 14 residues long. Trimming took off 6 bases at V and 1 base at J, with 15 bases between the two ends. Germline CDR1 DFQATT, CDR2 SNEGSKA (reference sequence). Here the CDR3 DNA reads TGCAGTGCCTCTAGGTCTGGGTTCCAAGAGACCCAGTACTTC. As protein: CSASRSGFQETQYF.

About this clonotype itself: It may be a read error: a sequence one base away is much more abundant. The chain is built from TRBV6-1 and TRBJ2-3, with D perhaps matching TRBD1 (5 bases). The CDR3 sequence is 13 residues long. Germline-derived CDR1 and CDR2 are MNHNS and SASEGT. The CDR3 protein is CAGRKKSGNFPYF. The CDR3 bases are TGTGCCGGCAGAAAGAAATCAGGGAACTTCCCATATTTT.

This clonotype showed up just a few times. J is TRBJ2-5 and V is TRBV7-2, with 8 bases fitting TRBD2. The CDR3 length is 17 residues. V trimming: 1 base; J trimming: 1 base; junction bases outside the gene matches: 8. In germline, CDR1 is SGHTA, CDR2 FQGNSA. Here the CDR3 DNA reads TGTGCCAGCAGCTTAGGGGTCTTAGCGGGATTCCAAGAGACCCAGTACTTC. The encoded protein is CASSLGVLAGFQETQYF. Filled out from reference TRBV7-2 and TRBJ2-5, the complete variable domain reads GAGVSQSPSNKVTEKGKDVELRCDPISGHTALYWYRQSLGQGLEFLIYFQGNSAPDKSGLPSDRFSAERTGGSVSTLTIQRTQQEDSAVYLCASSLGVLAGFQETQYFGPGTRLLVL.